This TCR beta chain was sequenced in a study of T cells in Graves' hyperthyroidism and ophthalmopathy. Using RNA transcripts as the source, TCR beta CDR3 regions were amplified. First-round RT-PCR of the TCR CDR3 relied on the HTBI primer set. TCRdb fed the multiplex PCR reads into MiXCR, producing one record per CDR3 protein. The profile shows about 710,000 distinct CDR3 sequences, approximately 16% of them singletons. As concerns this clonotype: Its matching antigen is unknown.

Study findings and constraints: It was a median 6.5 months before onset that the model predicted ophthalmopathy. Most expanded thyroid clonotypes above 0.001 recurred in blood.

Source material: blood. The sequence came from a man between 18 and 29 years old with Graves' hyperthyroidism.

CDR3 residues: CASSFGRGEITYEQYF. CDR3 sequence (DNA): TGTGCCAGCAGTTTTGGGAGGGGCGAGATAACCTACGAGCAGTACTTC. This chain links TRBV28 with TRBJ2-7, with 7 bases lining up with TRBD2. J was trimmed by 2 bases and V by 3 bases; bases with no gene match: 10. Germline values: CDR1 MDHEN, CDR2 SYDVKM. The CDR3 extends over 16 amino acids.